This T cell receptor (beta chain) derives from a study of shared clonotypes between healthy human individuals. The study, taken as a whole, reports: Generation probabilities of non-shared clonotypes were lower (relative to those shared by all four donors). What naive subsets generally showed was a larger estimated richness than memory subsets showed.

Points on this clone: Its matching antigen is unknown.

As defined, naive CD8 cells were CD45RO-negative and positively selected for CCR7, with terminally differentiated effector memory CD45RA+ cells excluded. Sequenced by immunoSEQ multiplex PCR; TCRdb stores in-frame clones only, minus some. The data contain almost 700,000 clones, about 91% of them singletons. The CDR3 has 14 amino acids. V lost 0 bases, J lost 3 bases, and 9 bases lay in between. CDR1 SGHRS and CDR2 YFSETQ come from the germline V gene. The chain couples TRBV5-1 to TRBJ1-2, with D tentatively TRBD1 (6 bases). Sequencing used naive CD8+ T cells sorted from blood. The clonotype originates from a young man in good health. Here the CDR3 reads CASSLDRVDYGYTF. In DNA form, the CDR3 reads TGCGCCAGCAGCTTGGACAGGGTGGACTATGGCTACACCTTC.